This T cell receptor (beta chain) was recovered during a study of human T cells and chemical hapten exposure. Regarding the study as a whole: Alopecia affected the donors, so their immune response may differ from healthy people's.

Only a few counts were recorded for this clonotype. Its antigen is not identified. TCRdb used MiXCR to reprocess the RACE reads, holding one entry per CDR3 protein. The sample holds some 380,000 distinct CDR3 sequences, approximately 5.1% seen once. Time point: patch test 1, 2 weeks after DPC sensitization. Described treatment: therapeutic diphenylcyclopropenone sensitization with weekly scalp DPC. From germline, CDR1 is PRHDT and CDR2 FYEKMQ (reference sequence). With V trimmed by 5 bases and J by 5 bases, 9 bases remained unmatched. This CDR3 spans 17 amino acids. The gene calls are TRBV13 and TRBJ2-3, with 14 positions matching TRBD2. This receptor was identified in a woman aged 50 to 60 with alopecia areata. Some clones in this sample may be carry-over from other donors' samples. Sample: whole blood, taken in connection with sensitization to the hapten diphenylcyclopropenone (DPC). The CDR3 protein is CASSLRTSGGRGDTQYF. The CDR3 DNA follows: TGTGCCAGCAGCCTCAGGACTAGCGGGGGGCGTGGAGATACGCAGTATTTT. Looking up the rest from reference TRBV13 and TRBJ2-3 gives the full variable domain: AAGVIQSPRHLIKEKRETATLKCYPIPRHDTVYWYQQGPGQDPQFLISFYEKMQSDKGSIPDRFSAQQFSDYHSELNMSSLELGDSALYFCASSLRTSGGRGDTQYFGPGTRLTVL.